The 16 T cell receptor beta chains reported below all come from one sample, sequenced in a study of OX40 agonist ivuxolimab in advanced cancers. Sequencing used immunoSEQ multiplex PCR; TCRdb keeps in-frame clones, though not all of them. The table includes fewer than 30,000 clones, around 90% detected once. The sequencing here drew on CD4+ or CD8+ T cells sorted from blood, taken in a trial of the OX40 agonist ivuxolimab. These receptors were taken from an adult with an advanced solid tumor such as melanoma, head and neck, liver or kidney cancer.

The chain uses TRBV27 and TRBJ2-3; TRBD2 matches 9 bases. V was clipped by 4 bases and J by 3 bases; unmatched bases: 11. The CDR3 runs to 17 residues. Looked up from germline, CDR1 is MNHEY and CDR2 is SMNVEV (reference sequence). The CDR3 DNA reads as TGTGCCAGCAGTTCCTTGGAGGCGGGAGGGCCGACAGATACGCAGTATTTT. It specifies CASSSLEAGGPTDTQYF.

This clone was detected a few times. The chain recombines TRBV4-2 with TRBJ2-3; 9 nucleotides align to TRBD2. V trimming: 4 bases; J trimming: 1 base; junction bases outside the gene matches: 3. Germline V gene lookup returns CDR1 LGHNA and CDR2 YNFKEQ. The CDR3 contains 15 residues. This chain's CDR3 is CASSPQREGTDTQYF. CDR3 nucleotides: TGTGCCAGCAGCCCACAGCGGGAGGGCACAGATACGCAGTATTTT.

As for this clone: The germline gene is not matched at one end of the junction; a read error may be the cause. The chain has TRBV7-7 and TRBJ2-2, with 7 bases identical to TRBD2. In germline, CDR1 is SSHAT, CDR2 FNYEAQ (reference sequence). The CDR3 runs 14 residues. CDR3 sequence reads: CASSLAGGTGELFF. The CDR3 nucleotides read TGTGCTAGCAGCTTAGCGGGCGGGACCGGGGAGCTGTTTTTT.

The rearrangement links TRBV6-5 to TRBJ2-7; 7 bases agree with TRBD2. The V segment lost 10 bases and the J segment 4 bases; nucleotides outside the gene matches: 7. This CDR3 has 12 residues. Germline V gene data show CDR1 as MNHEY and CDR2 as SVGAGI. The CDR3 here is CATSPAGYEQYF. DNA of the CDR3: TGTGCCACCTCTCCAGCGGGATACGAGCAGTACTTC.

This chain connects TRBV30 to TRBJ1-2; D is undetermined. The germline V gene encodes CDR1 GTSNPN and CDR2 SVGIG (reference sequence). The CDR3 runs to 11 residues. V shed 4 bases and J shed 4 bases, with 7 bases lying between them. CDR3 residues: CAWNTAYGYTF. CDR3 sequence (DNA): TGTGCCTGGAACACAGCCTATGGCTACACCTTC.

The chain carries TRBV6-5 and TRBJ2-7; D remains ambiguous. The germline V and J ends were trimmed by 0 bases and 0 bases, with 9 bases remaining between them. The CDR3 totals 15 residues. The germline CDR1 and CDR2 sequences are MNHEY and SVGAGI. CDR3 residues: CASSYSIANSYEQYF. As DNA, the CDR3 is TGTGCCAGCAGTTACTCTATCGCCAACTCCTACGAGCAGTACTTC.

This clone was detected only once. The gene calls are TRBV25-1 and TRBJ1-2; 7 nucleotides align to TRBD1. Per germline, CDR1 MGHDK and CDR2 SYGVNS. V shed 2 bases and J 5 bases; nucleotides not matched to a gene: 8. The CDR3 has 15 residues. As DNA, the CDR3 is TGTGCCAGCAGTGAACGAGGGACAGCAAGTTATGGCTACACCTTC. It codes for CASSERGTASYGYTF.

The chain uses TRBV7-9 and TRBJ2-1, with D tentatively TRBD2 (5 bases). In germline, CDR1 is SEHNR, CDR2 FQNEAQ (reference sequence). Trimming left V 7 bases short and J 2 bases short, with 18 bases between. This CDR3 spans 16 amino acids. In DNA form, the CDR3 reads TGTGCCAGCACCTCGGCGGCGGGTCGGGCCTACAATGAGCAGTTCTTC. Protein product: CASTSAAGRAYNEQFF.

In DNA form, the CDR3 reads TGTGCCAGCAGCTTAGGGTCTATCACAGATACGCAGTATTTT. Translating gives CASSLGSITDTQYF. V is TRBV7-2 and J is TRBJ2-3; D remains ambiguous. V lost 1 base, J lost 2 bases, and 7 bases lay in between. Germline CDR1 and CDR2: SGHTA and FQGNSA. This CDR3 spans 14 amino acids.

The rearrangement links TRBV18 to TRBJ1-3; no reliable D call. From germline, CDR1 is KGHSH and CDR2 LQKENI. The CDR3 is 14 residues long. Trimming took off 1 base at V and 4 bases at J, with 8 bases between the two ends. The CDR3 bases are TGTGCCAGCTCACCACGGGAAGGGGGAAACACCATATATTTT. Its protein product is CASSPREGGNTIYF.

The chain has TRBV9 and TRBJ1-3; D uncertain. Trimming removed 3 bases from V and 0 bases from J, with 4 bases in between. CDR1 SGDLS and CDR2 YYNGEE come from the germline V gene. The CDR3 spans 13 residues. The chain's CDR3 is CASSAGSGNTIYF. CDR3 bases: TGTGCCAGCAGCGCCGGCTCTGGAAACACCATATATTTT.

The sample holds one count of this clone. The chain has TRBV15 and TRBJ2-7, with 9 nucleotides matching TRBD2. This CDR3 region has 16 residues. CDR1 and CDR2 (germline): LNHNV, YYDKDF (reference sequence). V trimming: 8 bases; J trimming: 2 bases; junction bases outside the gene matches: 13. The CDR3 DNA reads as TGTGCCACCGCCGACGGGAGGCGCGGGAGGGCCTACGAGCAGTACTTC. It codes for CATADGRRGRAYEQYF.

The CDR3 DNA follows: TGCGCCAGCAGCGCGACTCACGAGCAGTACTTC. It encodes CASSATHEQYF. This chain uses TRBV5-1 with TRBJ2-7, with D uncertain. Germline V gene sequence: CDR1 SGHRS, CDR2 YFSETQ. There are 11 residues in the CDR3. V was shortened by 4 bases and J by 5 bases, with 7 bases between the two germline ends.

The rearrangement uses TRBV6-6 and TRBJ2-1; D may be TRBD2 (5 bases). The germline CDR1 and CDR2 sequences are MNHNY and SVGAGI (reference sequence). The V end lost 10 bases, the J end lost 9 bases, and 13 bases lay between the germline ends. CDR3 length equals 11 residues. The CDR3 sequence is CATTEAAEQFF. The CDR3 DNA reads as TGTGCCACCACAGAAGCGGCTGAGCAGTTCTTC.

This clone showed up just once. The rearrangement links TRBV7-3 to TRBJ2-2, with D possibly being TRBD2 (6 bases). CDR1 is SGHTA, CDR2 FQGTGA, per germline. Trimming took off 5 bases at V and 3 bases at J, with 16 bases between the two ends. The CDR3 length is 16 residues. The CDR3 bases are TGTGCCAGCAGCAGTAGCCGGGACTCCTACACCGGGGAGCTGTTTTTT. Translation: CASSSSRDSYTGELFF.

CDR3 residues: CASSDVVTGYYEQYF. The CDR3 nucleotides are TGTGCCAGCAGCGACGTTGTGACAGGGTACTACGAGCAGTACTTC. This rearrangement joins TRBV6-1 to TRBJ2-7, with TRBD1 matching over 7 bases. Germline values: CDR1 MNHNS, CDR2 SASEGT. The J segment lost 3 bases and the V segment lost 6 bases, leaving 11 bases of the junction unmatched. The CDR3 is made up of 15 amino acids.